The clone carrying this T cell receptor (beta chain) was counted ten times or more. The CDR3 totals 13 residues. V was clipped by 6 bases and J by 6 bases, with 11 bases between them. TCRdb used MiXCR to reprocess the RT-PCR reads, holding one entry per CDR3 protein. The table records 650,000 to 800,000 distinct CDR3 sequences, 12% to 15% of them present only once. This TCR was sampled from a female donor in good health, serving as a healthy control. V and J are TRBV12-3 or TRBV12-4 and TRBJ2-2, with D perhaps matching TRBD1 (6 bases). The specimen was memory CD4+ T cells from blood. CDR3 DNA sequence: TGTGCCAGCAGATCAAGGGGGTCCGGGGAGCTGTTTTTT. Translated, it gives CASRSRGSGELFF.